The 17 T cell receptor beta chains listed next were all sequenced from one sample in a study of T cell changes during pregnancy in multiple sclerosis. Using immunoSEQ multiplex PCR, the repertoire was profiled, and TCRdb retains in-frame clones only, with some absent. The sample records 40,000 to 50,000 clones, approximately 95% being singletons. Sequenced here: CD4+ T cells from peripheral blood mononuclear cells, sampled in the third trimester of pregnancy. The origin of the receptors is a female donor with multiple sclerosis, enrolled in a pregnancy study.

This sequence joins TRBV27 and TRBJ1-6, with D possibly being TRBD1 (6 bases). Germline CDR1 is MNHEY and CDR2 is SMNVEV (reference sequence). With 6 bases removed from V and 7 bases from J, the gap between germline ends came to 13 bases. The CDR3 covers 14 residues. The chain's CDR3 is CASRTGFENSPLHF. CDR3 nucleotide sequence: TGTGCCAGCAGAACAGGGTTTGAAAATTCACCCCTCCACTTT.

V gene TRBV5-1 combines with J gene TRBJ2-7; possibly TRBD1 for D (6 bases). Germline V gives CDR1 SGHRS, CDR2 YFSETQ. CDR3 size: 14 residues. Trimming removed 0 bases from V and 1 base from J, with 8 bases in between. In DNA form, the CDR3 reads TGCGCCAGCAGCTTGGCTACAGGGTCCTACGAGCAGTACTTC. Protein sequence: CASSLATGSYEQYF.

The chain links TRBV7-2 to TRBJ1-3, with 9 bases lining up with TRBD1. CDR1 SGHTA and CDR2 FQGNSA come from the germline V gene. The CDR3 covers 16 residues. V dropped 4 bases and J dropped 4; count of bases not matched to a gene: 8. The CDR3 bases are TGTGCCAGCAGCTCCGGGACAGGGACGGGAGGAAACACCATATATTTT. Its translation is CASSSGTGTGGNTIYF.

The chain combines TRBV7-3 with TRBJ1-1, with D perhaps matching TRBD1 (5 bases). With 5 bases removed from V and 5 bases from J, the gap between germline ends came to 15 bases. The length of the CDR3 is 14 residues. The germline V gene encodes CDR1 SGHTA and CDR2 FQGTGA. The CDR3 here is CASSRGSGSTEAFF. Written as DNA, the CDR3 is TGTGCCAGCAGCAGAGGCTCAGGGTCGACTGAAGCTTTCTTT. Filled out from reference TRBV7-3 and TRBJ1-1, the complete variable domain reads GAGVSQTPSNKVTEKGKYVELRCDPISGHTALYWYRQSLGQGPEFLIYFQGTGAADDSGLPNDRFFAVRPEGSVSTLKIQRTERGDSAVYLCASSRGSGSTEAFFGQGTRLTVV.

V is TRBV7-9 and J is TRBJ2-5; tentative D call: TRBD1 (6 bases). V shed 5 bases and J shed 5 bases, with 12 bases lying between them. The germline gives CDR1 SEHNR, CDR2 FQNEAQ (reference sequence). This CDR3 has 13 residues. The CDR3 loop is CASSPQGRETQYF. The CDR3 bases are TGTGCCAGCAGCCCTCAGGGGCGGGAGACCCAGTACTTC.

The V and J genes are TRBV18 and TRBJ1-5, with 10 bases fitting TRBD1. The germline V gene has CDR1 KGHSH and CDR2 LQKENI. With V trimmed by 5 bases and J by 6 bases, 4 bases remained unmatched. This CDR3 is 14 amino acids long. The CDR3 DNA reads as TGTGCCAGCTCATCCGACAGGGGGCTTCAGCCCCAGCATTTT. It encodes CASSSDRGLQPQHF.

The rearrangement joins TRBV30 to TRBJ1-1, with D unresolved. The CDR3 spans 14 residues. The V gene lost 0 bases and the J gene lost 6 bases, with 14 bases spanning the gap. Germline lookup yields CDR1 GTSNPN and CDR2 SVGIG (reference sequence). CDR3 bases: TGTGCCTGGAGTGTACCCGAGGCGACGGCTGAAGCTTTCTTT. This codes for CAWSVPEATAEAFF.

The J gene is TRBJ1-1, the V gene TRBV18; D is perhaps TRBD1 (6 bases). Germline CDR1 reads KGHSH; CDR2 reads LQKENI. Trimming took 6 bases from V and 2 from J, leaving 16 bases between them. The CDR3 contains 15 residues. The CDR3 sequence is CASSPISGTNTEAFF. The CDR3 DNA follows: TGTGCCAGCTCCCCAATCTCCGGGACAAACACTGAAGCTTTCTTT.

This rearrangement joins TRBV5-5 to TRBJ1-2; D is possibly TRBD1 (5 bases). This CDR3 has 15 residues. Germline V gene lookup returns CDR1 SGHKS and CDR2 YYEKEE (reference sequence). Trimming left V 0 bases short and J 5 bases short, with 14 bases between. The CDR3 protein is CASSLDPWGQYGYTF. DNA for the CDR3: TGTGCCAGCAGCTTGGATCCATGGGGCCAATATGGCTACACCTTC.

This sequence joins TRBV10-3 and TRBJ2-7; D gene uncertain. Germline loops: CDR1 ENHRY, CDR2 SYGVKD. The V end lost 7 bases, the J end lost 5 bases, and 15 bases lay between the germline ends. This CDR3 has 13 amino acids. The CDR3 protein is CAITPNQKDEQYF. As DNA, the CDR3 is TGTGCCATCACCCCCAACCAGAAAGACGAGCAGTACTTC.

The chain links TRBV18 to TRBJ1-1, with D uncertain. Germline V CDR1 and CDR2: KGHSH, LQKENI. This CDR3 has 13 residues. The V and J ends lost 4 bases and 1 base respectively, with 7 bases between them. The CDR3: CASSLSKNTEAFF. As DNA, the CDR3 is TGTGCCAGCTCACTGTCCAAGAACACTGAAGCTTTCTTT.

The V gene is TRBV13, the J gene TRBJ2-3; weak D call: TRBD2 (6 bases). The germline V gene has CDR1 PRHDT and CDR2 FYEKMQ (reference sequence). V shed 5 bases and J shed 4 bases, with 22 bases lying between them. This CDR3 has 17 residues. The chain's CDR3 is CASSPRRDPQRADTQYF. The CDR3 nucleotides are TGTGCCAGCAGCCCGCGGAGGGACCCACAGAGAGCAGATACGCAGTATTTT. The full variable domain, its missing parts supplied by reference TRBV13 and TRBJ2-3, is AAGVIQSPRHLIKEKRETATLKCYPIPRHDTVYWYQQGPGQDPQFLISFYEKMQSDKGSIPDRFSAQQFSDYHSELNMSSLELGDSALYFCASSPRRDPQRADTQYFGPGTRLTVL.

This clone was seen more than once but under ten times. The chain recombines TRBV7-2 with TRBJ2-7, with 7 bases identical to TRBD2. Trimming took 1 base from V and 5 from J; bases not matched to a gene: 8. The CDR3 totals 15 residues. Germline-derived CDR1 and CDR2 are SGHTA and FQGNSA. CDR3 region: CASSLVAGVAHEQYF. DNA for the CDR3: TGTGCCAGCAGCTTAGTCGCGGGAGTTGCCCACGAGCAGTACTTC.

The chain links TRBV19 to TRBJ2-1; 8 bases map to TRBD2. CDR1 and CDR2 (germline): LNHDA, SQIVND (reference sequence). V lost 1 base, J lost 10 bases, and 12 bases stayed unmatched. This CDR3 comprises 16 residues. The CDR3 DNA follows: TGTGCCAGTAGTATAGTAGCGAGCGGGGGACCCCGGGAGCAGTTCTTC. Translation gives CASSIVASGGPREQFF.

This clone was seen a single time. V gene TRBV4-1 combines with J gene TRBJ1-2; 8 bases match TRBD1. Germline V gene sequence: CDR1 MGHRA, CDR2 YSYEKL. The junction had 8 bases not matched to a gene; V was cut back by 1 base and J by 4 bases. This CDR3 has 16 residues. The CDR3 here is CASSQVRDRGFYGYTF. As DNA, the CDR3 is TGCGCCAGCAGCCAAGTCCGCGACAGGGGTTTCTATGGCTACACCTTC.

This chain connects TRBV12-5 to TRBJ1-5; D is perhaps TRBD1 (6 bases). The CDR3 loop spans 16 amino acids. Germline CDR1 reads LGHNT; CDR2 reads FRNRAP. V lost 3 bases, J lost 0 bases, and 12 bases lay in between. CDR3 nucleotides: TGTGCTAGTGGTTTTTCGGGGGGCAATAGCAATCAGCCCCAGCATTTT. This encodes CASGFSGGNSNQPQHF.

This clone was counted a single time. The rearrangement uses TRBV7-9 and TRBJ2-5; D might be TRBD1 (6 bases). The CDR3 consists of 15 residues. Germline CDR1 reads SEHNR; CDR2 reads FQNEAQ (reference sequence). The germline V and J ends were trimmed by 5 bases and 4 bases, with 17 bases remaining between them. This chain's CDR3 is CASSPNRVGRETQYF. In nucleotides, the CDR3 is TGTGCCAGCAGCCCAAACAGGGTTGGGAGAGAGACCCAGTACTTC.